Listed below are T cell receptor beta chains from one sample, sequenced in a study of graft-versus-host responses after intestinal transplantation. Here immunoSEQ multiplex PCR was the method, and the copy in TCRdb shows in-frame clones only, minus some. Here the sample spans 30,000 to 45,000 clones, roughly 92% being singletons. No antigen has been assigned to these receptors. The sequencing used unstimulated CD8+ T cells sorted from spleen or lymph node cells, collected before transplant. These receptors all stem from a human donor who was the organ donor for an intestinal transplant. Both conserved end residues are part of each CDR3. D genes are given only for firm matches.

D gene: .
J gene: TRBJ2-7
V gene: TRBV4-1
CDR3 DNA: TGCGCCAGCAGCCAAGAGACTGCGACCTACGAGCAGTACTTC
CDR3 protein: CASSQETATYEQYF

D gene: TRBD2
J gene: TRBJ2-5
V gene: TRBV7-8
CDR3 DNA: TGTGCCAGCAGCTTAACCCCGGGCGGCAGGGGGACTAGCGGGAGGCAAGAGACCCAGTACTTC
CDR3 protein: CASSLTPGGRGTSGRQETQYF

D gene: .
J gene: TRBJ2-5
V gene: TRBV28
CDR3 DNA: TGTGCCAGCAGTAGGGGACAAACGTACCAAGAGACCCAGTACTTC
CDR3 protein: CASSRGQTYQETQYF

D gene: TRBD1
J gene: TRBJ2-5
V gene: TRBV28
CDR3 DNA: TGTGCCAGCAGAACAGGGGGTATTTGGGAGACCCAGTACTTC
CDR3 protein: CASRTGGIWETQYF

D gene: .
J gene: TRBJ2-5
V gene: TRBV5-1
CDR3 DNA: TGCGCCAGCAGCTTGGTGATGGGGAGACAAGAGACCCAGTACTTC
CDR3 protein: CASSLVMGRQETQYF

D gene: .
J gene: TRBJ2-5
V gene: TRBV4-1
CDR3 DNA: TGCGCCAGCAGCCAAGGGGGGCAGGTAATAGAGACCCAGTACTTC
CDR3 protein: CASSQGGQVIETQYF

D gene: TRBD1
J gene: TRBJ2-7
V gene: TRBV4-2
CDR3 DNA: TGTGCCAGCAGCCCCCGGACAGGGGGGAGCTACGAGCAGTACTTC
CDR3 protein: CASSPRTGGSYEQYF

D gene: .
J gene: TRBJ2-7
V gene: TRBV28
CDR3 DNA: TGTGCCAGCAGTTTTGGGGGGAGAGATCCCTACGAGCAGTACTTC
CDR3 protein: CASSFGGRDPYEQYF

D gene: .
J gene: TRBJ2-7
V gene: TRBV27
CDR3 DNA: TGTGCCAGCAGTTCTCGATACGGGGGGCCGGACGAGCAGTACTTC
CDR3 protein: CASSSRYGGPDEQYF

D gene: .
J gene: TRBJ2-2
V gene: TRBV4-1
CDR3 DNA: TGCGCCAGCAGCCATGCTGCCGGGGAGCTGTTTTTT
CDR3 protein: CASSHAAGELFF

D gene: TRBD1
J gene: TRBJ1-1
V gene: TRBV4-1
CDR3 DNA: TGCGCCAGCAGCCATTCTGGACAGGGATACACTGAAGCTTTCTTT
CDR3 protein: CASSHSGQGYTEAFF

D gene: .
J gene: TRBJ2-1
V gene: TRBV28
CDR3 DNA: TGTGCCAGCAGTTTGGGGGACCGGGCGGGGTACAATGAGCAGTTCTTC
CDR3 protein: CASSLGDRAGYNEQFF

D gene: .
J gene: TRBJ2-1
V gene: TRBV4-3
CDR3 DNA: TGCGCCAGCAGCCTAACTAGCTCCTACAATGAGCAGTTCTTC
CDR3 protein: CASSLTSSYNEQFF

D gene: TRBD1
J gene: TRBJ2-7
V gene: TRBV27
CDR3 DNA: TGTGCCAGCAGTTTATCCGGACAGGGCCACTCCTACGAGCAGTACTTC
CDR3 protein: CASSLSGQGHSYEQYF

D gene: TRBD1
J gene: TRBJ2-5
V gene: TRBV10-3
CDR3 DNA: TGTGCCATGGGACAGGGGCAAGAGACCCAGTACTTC
CDR3 protein: CAMGQGQETQYF

D gene: .
J gene: TRBJ2-3
V gene: TRBV21-1
CDR3 DNA: TGTGCCAGCAGCATCTTAGTGGCTACAGTCATGCAAGATACGCAGTATTTT
CDR3 protein: CASSILVATVMQDTQYF

D gene: .
J gene: TRBJ2-7
V gene: TRBV7-9
CDR3 DNA: TGTGCCAGCAGCTCCCCCGACAGGTATACCTACGAGCAGTACTTC
CDR3 protein: CASSSPDRYTYEQYF

D gene: .
J gene: TRBJ1-6
V gene: TRBV11-2
CDR3 DNA: TGTGCCAGCAGCTTAGAGGGGGGAGAGTGGATCTATAATTCACCCCTCCACTTT
CDR3 protein: CASSLEGGEWIYNSPLHF

D gene: TRBD1
J gene: TRBJ2-7
V gene: TRBV28
CDR3 DNA: TGTGCCAGCAGTTTCTTTCCCGGGACAGTATCCTACGAGCAGTACTTC
CDR3 protein: CASSFFPGTVSYEQYF

D gene: .
J gene: TRBJ1-5
V gene: TRBV7-6
CDR3 DNA: TGTGCCAGCAGCCTGGAGGGTGGGGGAAGCAATCAGCCCCAGCATTTT
CDR3 protein: CASSLEGGGSNQPQHF

D gene: TRBD2
J gene: TRBJ2-3
V gene: TRBV6-1
CDR3 DNA: TGTGCCAGCAGTGAATGGCTAGCGGTCGATACGCAGTATTTT
CDR3 protein: CASSEWLAVDTQYF

D gene: .
J gene: TRBJ2-3
V gene: TRBV28
CDR3 DNA: TGTGCCAGCAGTTTAGAGGTGTTGGGCACAGATACGCAGTATTTT
CDR3 protein: CASSLEVLGTDTQYF

D gene: .
J gene: TRBJ2-1
V gene: TRBV6-6
CDR3 DNA: TGTGCCAGCAGTTACTCGAGTGTTGAGCAGTTCTTC
CDR3 protein: CASSYSSVEQFF

D gene: .
J gene: TRBJ2-7
V gene: TRBV7-2
CDR3 DNA: TGTGCCAGCAGCTTAGAGCAGGGGAACTACGAGCAGTACTTC
CDR3 protein: CASSLEQGNYEQYF

D gene: .
J gene: TRBJ1-3
V gene: TRBV9
CDR3 DNA: TGTGCCAGCAGCGAGGGGAGGGGGGCCTCCACTGGAAACACCATATATTTT
CDR3 protein: CASSEGRGASTGNTIYF

D gene: TRBD2
J gene: TRBJ2-4
V gene: TRBV9
CDR3 DNA: TGTGCCAGCAGTCATAGGGAGGGTTTAAGTCAAAACATTCAGTACTTC
CDR3 protein: CASSHREGLSQNIQYF

D gene: .
J gene: TRBJ2-3
V gene: TRBV5-5
CDR3 DNA: TGTGCCAGCAGGGTGACAGGAACCACTAGCACAGATACGCAGTATTTT
CDR3 protein: CASRVTGTTSTDTQYF

D gene: TRBD2
J gene: TRBJ2-7
V gene: TRBV27
CDR3 DNA: TGTGCCAGCAGTTTCAGGGTAGCGGGAGGCTACGAGCAGTACTTC
CDR3 protein: CASSFRVAGGYEQYF

D gene: TRBD2
J gene: TRBJ2-7
V gene: TRBV10-3
CDR3 DNA: TGTGCCATCAGTGAGTCGAGTAAGGCTTGGGGACTAGCGGGAGCCCTCGGGTACGAGCAGTACTTC
CDR3 protein: CAISESSKAWGLAGALGYEQYF

D gene: TRBD1
J gene: TRBJ1-1
V gene: TRBV5-1
CDR3 DNA: TGCGCCAGCAGTTATCAGGGGGACACTGAAGCTTTCTTT
CDR3 protein: CASSYQGDTEAFF

D gene: TRBD1
J gene: TRBJ1-1
V gene: TRBV28
CDR3 DNA: TGTGCCAGCAACCACGGGGACAGGAACACTGAAGCTTTCTTT
CDR3 protein: CASNHGDRNTEAFF

D gene: .
J gene: TRBJ2-7
V gene: TRBV5-1
CDR3 DNA: TGCGCCAGCAGAGAAGGCCCCTCCTACGAGCAGTACTTC
CDR3 protein: CASREGPSYEQYF

D gene: .
J gene: TRBJ1-3
V gene: TRBV9
CDR3 DNA: TGTGCCAGCAGCGTAGGAGGAGGGACGGAACGGAACACCATATATTTT
CDR3 protein: CASSVGGGTERNTIYF

D gene: .
J gene: TRBJ1-4
V gene: TRBV7-8
CDR3 DNA: TGTGCCAGCACCCTCCGAGGGAACAGGGAAACAAATGAAAAACTGTTTTTT
CDR3 protein: CASTLRGNRETNEKLFF

D gene: TRBD2
J gene: TRBJ2-3
V gene: TRBV4-3
CDR3 DNA: TGCGCCAGCAGCCAAGATCTTCCTAGCGGGAGGACAGATACGCAGTATTTT
CDR3 protein: CASSQDLPSGRTDTQYF

D gene: .
J gene: TRBJ2-1
V gene: TRBV27
CDR3 DNA: TGTGCCAGCAGCTCCAGGGTGGCGAGCGATGAGCAGTTCTTC
CDR3 protein: CASSSRVASDEQFF

D gene: .
J gene: TRBJ2-2
V gene: TRBV6-5
CDR3 DNA: TGTGCCAGTAGGGTTGGGTACACCGGGGAGCTGTTTTTT
CDR3 protein: CASRVGYTGELFF

D gene: .
J gene: TRBJ1-1
V gene: TRBV4-1
CDR3 DNA: TGCGCCAGCAGCCAAGAGGGCGGACCGAACACTGAAGCTTTCTTT
CDR3 protein: CASSQEGGPNTEAFF

D gene: .
J gene: TRBJ1-2
V gene: TRBV19
CDR3 DNA: TGTGCCAGTATTTGGGCAGGACATGGCTACACCTTC
CDR3 protein: CASIWAGHGYTF

D gene: .
J gene: TRBJ1-1
V gene: TRBV5-5
CDR3 DNA: TGTGCCAGCAGCCTCGGACTGAGCATGAACACTGAAGCTTTCTTT
CDR3 protein: CASSLGLSMNTEAFF

D gene: .
J gene: TRBJ2-1
V gene: TRBV4-1
CDR3 DNA: TGCGCCAGCAGCCAAGTATACAATGAGCAGTTCTTC
CDR3 protein: CASSQVYNEQFF

D gene: TRBD2
J gene: TRBJ2-1
V gene: TRBV5-6
CDR3 DNA: TGTGCCAGCGGTCCGGGACGGGAGGACAATGAGCAGTTCTTC
CDR3 protein: CASGPGREDNEQFF

D gene: TRBD1
J gene: TRBJ2-7
V gene: TRBV5-1
CDR3 DNA: TGCGCCAGCAGGACTCCCGGGACAGGGGCCTACGAGCAGTACTTC
CDR3 protein: CASRTPGTGAYEQYF

D gene: TRBD1
J gene: TRBJ1-2
V gene: TRBV7-8
CDR3 DNA: TGTGCCAGCAGCTTAGGGCGGACAGGGAGTCAGTCGGGTGGCTACACCTTC
CDR3 protein: CASSLGRTGSQSGGYTF